A selection of T cell receptor beta chains follows, all from one sample in a study of CD8+CD57+ T cells in acquired aplastic anemia. Via MiXCR, TCRdb re-called the reads, giving one row per CDR3 protein. The repertoire consists of about 150,000 distinct CDR3 sequences, with about 54% occurring once and the leading ten covering approximately 12%. Sequences were obtained from sorted CD4+, CD8+, or CD8+CD57+ T cells (not recorded which) from PBMCs. Source of these receptors: a human donor with aplastic anemia. Each CDR3 is given with its conserved first and last residue. D genes are given only for firm matches. Size is omitted from some rows. Given values are once, few, many or a class for expanded clones.

clone_size cdr3_length d_call j_call v_call cdr3_nt cdr3_aa
NA 16 NA TRBJ1-1 TRBV11-2 TGTGCCAGCAGCTGGCCTTCTGGGGGGCTAAACACTGAAGCTTTCTTT CASSWPSGGLNTEAFF
few 13 TRBD1 TRBJ1-2 TRBV19 TGTGCCAGTAGTCGACAGGGTGACTATGGCTACACCTTC CASSRQGDYGYTF
once 15 NA TRBJ2-3 TRBV12-3/TRBV12-4 TGTGCCAGCAGTCGCACATGGGGAGTCACAGATACGCAGTATTTT CASSRTWGVTDTQYF
many 15 NA TRBJ1-1 TRBV5-1 TGCGCCAGCAGCTTGGAGAGGGGGGTGGCCACTGAAGCTTTCTTT CASSLERGVATEAFF
NA 13 TRBD2 TRBJ2-3 TRBV20-1 TGCAGTGCTAGGCGGGAGTTCACAGATACGCAGTATTTT CSARREFTDTQYF
NA 16 TRBD1 TRBJ1-2 TRBV11-1 TGTGCCAGCCGCAAGGGGACAGGGGTTCCTCTTGGTGGCTACACCTTC CASRKGTGVPLGGYTF
NA 17 TRBD2 TRBJ2-7 TRBV10-2 TGCACCAGCAGTGAGGTTTCTAGCGGGGGGTCCTCCTACGAGCAGCACTTC CTSSEVSSGGSSYEQHF
many 16 TRBD1 TRBJ2-7 TRBV5-6 TGTGCCAGCAGCATCCGTAGACAGGGACCGACCTACGAGCAGTACTTC CASSIRRQGPTYEQYF
many 17 NA TRBJ2-5 TRBV19 TGTGCCAGTAGTATAGGGCTGGGACCAAGGGGGGAAGAGACCCAGTACTTC CASSIGLGPRGEETQYF
many 12 TRBD1 TRBJ2-1 TRBV4-3 TGCGCCAGCAGCCCTACAGGGGTTGAGCAGTTCTTC CASSPTGVEQFF